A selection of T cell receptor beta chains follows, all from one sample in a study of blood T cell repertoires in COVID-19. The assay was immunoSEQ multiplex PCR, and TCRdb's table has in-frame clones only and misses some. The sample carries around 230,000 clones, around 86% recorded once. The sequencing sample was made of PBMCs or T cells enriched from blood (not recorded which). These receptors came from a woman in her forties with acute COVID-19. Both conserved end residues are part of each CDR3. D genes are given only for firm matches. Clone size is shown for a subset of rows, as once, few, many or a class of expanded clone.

TGTGCCAGCAGCTTTGGGCCAGCCTTAAATGAAAAACTGTTTTTT	CASSFGPALNEKLFF	15	-	-	TRBJ1-4	TRBV7-9
TGTGCCAGCAGCCGGCGGACAGGGGGACCTAATGAAAAACTGTTTTTT	CASSRRTGGPNEKLFF	16	-	TRBD1	TRBJ1-4	TRBV27
TGTGCCACCAGTGACTCCGGGACAGGGAGCTTCTATGGCTACACCTTC	CATSDSGTGSFYGYTF	16	-	TRBD1	TRBJ1-2	TRBV24-1
TGTGCCAGCAGTTTACTGGCGGTGTACAATGAGCAGTTCTTC	CASSLLAVYNEQFF	14	few	-	TRBJ2-1	TRBV27
TGCAGCGTTGAAGATGGGGACAGGTCCTACGAGCAGTACTTC	CSVEDGDRSYEQYF	14	-	TRBD1	TRBJ2-7	TRBV29-1
TGTGCCAGCAGCTTAGCGCCGGTAAATGAGCAGTTCTTC	CASSLAPVNEQFF	13	-	-	TRBJ2-1	TRBV11-1
TGTGCCAGCAGGGGGAGGGGCGGGGAGCTGTTTTTT	CASRGRGGELFF	12	-	TRBD2	TRBJ2-2	TRBV12-3/TRBV12-4
TGTGCCAGCAGCTTAGCAGCTAGCGGGTACAATGAGCAGTTCTTC	CASSLAASGYNEQFF	15	-	TRBD2	TRBJ2-1	TRBV7-2
TGTGCCAGCAGCAGGGGCGCCTACGAGCAGTACTTC	CASSRGAYEQYF	12	-	-	TRBJ2-7	TRBV6-6
TGTGCCAGCAGCTATCGCTCCTACGAGCAGTACTTC	CASSYRSYEQYF	12	once	-	TRBJ2-7	TRBV11-2
TGTGCCAGCAGCTTAGGACAGACCTACAATGAGCAGTTCTTC	CASSLGQTYNEQFF	14	-	-	TRBJ2-1	TRBV11-3
TGTGCCAGCAGCCGCGAATTGAACACTGAAGCTTTCTTT	CASSRELNTEAFF	13	-	-	TRBJ1-1	TRBV6-5
TGTGCCACCCGGAGTAGGGGGGGAGCAACTAATGAAAAACTGTTTTTT	CATRSRGGATNEKLFF	16	-	-	TRBJ1-4	TRBV19
TGTGCCAGCAGCCCCGAGCGGGGGCAACCCCTCCACTTT	CASSPERGQPLHF	13	-	-	TRBJ1-6	TRBV2
TGCAGCGCACCGGGACTAGCGGGGTACAATGAGCAGTTCTTC	CSAPGLAGYNEQFF	14	-	TRBD2	TRBJ2-1	TRBV29-1
TGTGCCAGCAGCCACCTCAGCGGGGGGGTCGCAGATACGCAGTATTTT	CASSHLSGGVADTQYF	16	-	TRBD2	TRBJ2-3	TRBV7-9